This entry lists 30 T cell receptor beta chains sequenced from one sample in a study of Ad26.COV2.S vaccination and SARS-CoV-2 variants. TCRdb's copy holds only in-frame clones and misses some; the assay was immunoSEQ multiplex PCR. The sample has 350,000 to 450,000 clones; 90% to 95% are singletons. The sequencing here drew on peripheral blood, taken after recovery from COVID-19. Receptors were obtained from a human donor who had recovered from COVID-19.

The rearrangement uses TRBV6-5 and TRBJ1-5; TRBD1 matches 7 bases. Per germline, CDR1 MNHEY and CDR2 SVGAGI. Trimming at V came to 6 bases and at J to 3 bases, leaving 5 bases not matched to a gene. The CDR3 has 14 residues. CDR3 sequence: CASRADRDNQPQHF. CDR3 nucleotides: TGTGCCAGCAGGGCCGACAGGGACAATCAGCCCCAGCATTTT.

The rearrangement joins TRBV5-6 to TRBJ1-1; D is uncertain. Trimming removed 0 bases at V and 5 bases at J, with 11 bases between. Looked up from germline, CDR1 is SGHDT and CDR2 is YYEEEE. The CDR3 extends over 14 amino acids. Here the CDR3 DNA reads TGTGCCAGCAGCTTGGGACACCCGGTGACTGAAGCTTTCTTT. It codes for CASSLGHPVTEAFF.

The chain joins TRBV18 to TRBJ1-4, with D hard to call. CDR1 KGHSH and CDR2 LQKENI come from the germline V gene. The CDR3 sequence is 15 residues long. Trimming pared 3 bases from V and 6 bases from J, leaving 14 bases between. The CDR3, as DNA: TGTGCCAGCTCACCGATGGTAGGGCAACATGAAAAACTGTTTTTT. Protein: CASSPMVGQHEKLFF.

The chain uses TRBV7-6 and TRBJ2-2; D remains ambiguous. The germline V gene encodes CDR1 SGHVS and CDR2 FNYEAQ. This CDR3 is 19 amino acids long. The ends were cut back, 5 bases at V and 0 bases at J, with 22 bases in the middle. CDR3 sequence: CASSPEEQPDTANTGELFF. The CDR3 DNA reads TGTGCCAGCAGCCCAGAGGAACAACCCGACACTGCGAACACCGGGGAGCTGTTTTTT.

The V and J genes are TRBV13 and TRBJ2-2; D unclear. V shed 0 bases and J shed 2 bases, with 4 bases lying between them. Germline values: CDR1 PRHDT, CDR2 FYEKMQ (reference sequence). The CDR3 loop spans 14 amino acids. CDR3 sequence reads: CASSLGGNTGELFF. The CDR3 coding sequence is TGTGCCAGCAGCTTAGGAGGTAACACCGGGGAGCTGTTTTTT.

J is TRBJ1-1 and V is TRBV7-6, with TRBD1 matching 11 bases. V lost 5 bases, J lost 0 bases, and 5 bases stayed unmatched. Germline V gives CDR1 SGHVS, CDR2 FNYEAQ. The CDR3 covers 16 residues. Here the CDR3 DNA reads TGTGCCAGCAGCCCGGGACAGGGGGGCATGAACACTGAAGCTTTCTTT. Protein: CASSPGQGGMNTEAFF.

The rearrangement joins TRBV12-3 or TRBV12-4 to TRBJ1-2; D not certain. Trimming left V 2 bases short and J 1 base short, with 2 bases between. This CDR3 is built from 12 residues. This chain's CDR3 is CASSLINYGYTF. CDR3 nucleotide sequence: TGTGCCAGCAGTTTAATTAACTATGGCTACACCTTC.

The V gene is TRBV10-3, the J gene TRBJ2-5, with D perhaps TRBD2 (6 bases). Trimming took 1 base from V and 5 from J, leaving 14 bases between them. Germline CDR1 ENHRY, CDR2 SYGVKD. The CDR3 loop spans 15 amino acids. The CDR3 here is CAISELGLASETQYF. CDR3 sequence (DNA): TGTGCCATCAGTGAGTTAGGGCTAGCGAGTGAGACCCAGTACTTC.

The V and J genes are TRBV5-6 and TRBJ1-1, with D unresolved. Deletions cut 3 bases from V and 8 bases from J, with 8 bases between. The CDR3 has 11 residues. Germline values: CDR1 SGHDT, CDR2 YYEEEE. CDR3 protein: CASSWQREAFF. The CDR3 DNA reads as TGTGCCAGCAGCTGGCAGAGAGAAGCTTTCTTT.

V is TRBV7-9 and J is TRBJ2-1, with D unclear. CDR3 size: 15 residues. V lost 4 bases, J lost 4 bases, and 14 bases lay in between. Per germline, CDR1 SEHNR and CDR2 FQNEAQ (reference sequence). The CDR3 coding sequence is TGTGCCAGCAGCTCCCCTCGGGTCCGATACAATGAGCAGTTCTTC. Translated: CASSSPRVRYNEQFF.

The chain couples TRBV7-2 to TRBJ1-2, with D uncertain. V was cut by 4 bases and J by 1 base, with 7 bases left in between. CDR3 length: 13 residues. Germline-derived CDR1 and CDR2 are SGHTA and FQGNSA. CDR3 residues: CASSSTYNYGYTF. For the CDR3, the DNA is TGTGCCAGCAGCTCTACTTATAACTATGGCTACACCTTC.

This chain joins TRBV5-1 and TRBJ1-6; 7 bases are a match to TRBD1. Germline lookup yields CDR1 SGHRS and CDR2 YFSETQ. V gave up 4 bases and J gave up 10 bases; unmatched junction bases: 17. There are 17 residues in the CDR3. The CDR3 DNA reads TGCGCCAGCAGCAATACAGGGGAGCTAGCCCAGGGGTCACCCCTCCACTTT. Protein: CASSNTGELAQGSPLHF.

The rearrangement joins TRBV4-1 to TRBJ1-1; D gene unclear. CDR3 size: 14 residues. In germline, CDR1 is MGHRA, CDR2 YSYEKL. The V end was cut by 5 bases, the J end by 1 base, with 11 bases between. In nucleotides, the CDR3 is TGCGCCAGCAGCGGCCCATTGAGGAACACTGAAGCTTTCTTT. Protein sequence: CASSGPLRNTEAFF.

CDR3: CASSQWDRRPGAFF. The CDR3 bases are TGTGCCAGCAGCCAATGGGACCGGCGCCCCGGAGCTTTCTTT. This chain links TRBV3-1 (or the pseudogene TRBV3-2) with TRBJ1-1, with D perhaps matching TRBD1 (5 bases). The V end lost 2 bases, the J end lost 10 bases, and 17 bases lay between the germline ends. The CDR3 covers 14 residues. CDR1 is LGHDT and CDR2 is YNNKEL in the germline V gene (reference sequence).

The rearrangement uses TRBV5-4 and TRBJ1-1; no clear D gene. Trimming removed 2 bases from V and 3 bases from J, with 8 bases in between. Germline CDR1 SGHNT, CDR2 YYREEE (reference sequence). There are 13 residues in the CDR3. The CDR3 sequence: CASSFLPDTEAFF. CDR3 sequence (DNA): TGTGCCAGCAGCTTTCTCCCGGACACTGAAGCTTTCTTT.

The chain recombines TRBV7-3 with TRBJ2-3; D is possibly TRBD2 (7 bases). CDR3 length equals 15 residues. V lost 0 bases to trimming and J lost 4 bases, with 11 bases between them. Germline loops: CDR1 SGHTA, CDR2 FQGTGA. CDR3 amino acids: CASSLTGGAPDTQYF. CDR3 DNA: TGTGCCAGCAGCTTAACTGGGGGGGCCCCAGATACGCAGTATTTT.

V usage is TRBV7-9 and J usage is TRBJ2-7; D possibly corresponds to TRBD1 (7 bases). The V and J ends lost 1 base and 2 bases respectively, with 12 bases between them. CDR3 length: 15 residues. Germline assignment: CDR1 SEHNR and CDR2 FQNEAQ (reference sequence). CDR3 nucleotide sequence: TGTGCCAGCAGCTTAGGCCTCAGGGGGGCCTACGAGCAGTACTTC. This codes for CASSLGLRGAYEQYF.

The chain carries TRBV6-1 and TRBJ1-1; the D is unclear. The CDR3 runs 14 residues. The germline V and J ends were trimmed by 2 bases and 0 bases, with 7 bases remaining between them. CDR1 and CDR2 (germline): MNHNS, SASEGT. The CDR3 here is CASSERVMNTEAFF. The DNA for the CDR3 is TGTGCCAGCAGTGAACGGGTCATGAACACTGAAGCTTTCTTT.

The rearrangement uses TRBV12-2 and TRBJ2-5; TRBD1, the D gene given by the table, was not confirmed from the DNA. TRBV12-2 is a pseudogene segment. This CDR3 has 18 amino acids. CDR3 sequence: CASRAFPHKFSTKETQYF. DNA for the CDR3: TGTGCAAGTCGCGCATTTCCACACAAGTTCTCCACAAAAGAGACCCAGTACTTC.

The chain links TRBV3-1 (or the pseudogene TRBV3-2) to TRBJ2-3; D is possibly TRBD2 (7 bases). The CDR3 is 16 amino acids. V was cut by 2 bases and J by 6 bases, with 18 bases left in between. The germline V gene has CDR1 LGHDT and CDR2 YNNKEL (reference sequence). CDR3 residues: CASSQLGRTRGDTQYF. In DNA, the CDR3 is TGTGCCAGCAGCCAACTGGGGCGGACTAGGGGGGATACGCAGTATTTT.

This chain links TRBV6-5 with TRBJ1-1; tentative D call: TRBD1 (5 bases). The germline V and J ends were trimmed by 6 bases and 4 bases, with 15 bases remaining between them. The germline V gene encodes CDR1 MNHEY and CDR2 SVGAGI. This CDR3 spans 14 amino acids. CDR3 in amino acids: CASSRGTRVTEAFF. CDR3 nucleotide sequence: TGTGCCAGCAGCCGAGGGACCCGGGTCACTGAAGCTTTCTTT.

This chain uses TRBV9 with TRBJ1-2; D gene uncertain. This CDR3 has 13 amino acids. Germline V lookup: CDR1 SGDLS, CDR2 YYNGEE. Trimming removed 8 bases from V and 2 bases from J, with 13 bases in between. This chain's CDR3 is CASSPILNYGYTF. The CDR3 DNA reads as TGTGCCAGTTCTCCAATCCTCAACTATGGCTACACCTTC.

The CDR3 protein is CASSLGTAPAYEQYF. CDR3 nucleotide sequence: TGTGCCAGCAGTTTGGGGACAGCGCCTGCCTACGAGCAGTACTTC. This rearrangement joins TRBV27 to TRBJ2-7; 7 bases fit TRBD1. CDR1 is MNHEY and CDR2 is SMNVEV in the germline V gene (reference sequence). The CDR3 extends over 15 amino acids. Losses at the gene ends were 3 bases for V and 2 bases for J; bases not matched to a gene: 7.

The V and J genes are TRBV5-5 and TRBJ2-7; TRBD1 aligns across 7 bases. Germline assignment: CDR1 SGHKS and CDR2 YYEKEE (reference sequence). The CDR3 consists of 14 residues. J was trimmed by 3 bases and V by 4 bases; bases with no gene match: 7. As DNA, the CDR3 is TGTGCCAGCAGCCCTGGGACAGAGGGCTACGAGCAGTACTTC. This sequence encodes CASSPGTEGYEQYF.

V usage is TRBV9 and J usage is TRBJ1-2; D is perhaps TRBD1 (5 bases). In germline, CDR1 is SGDLS, CDR2 YYNGEE. The CDR3 sequence is 14 residues long. Deletions cut 0 bases from V and 8 bases from J, with 14 bases between. The CDR3 DNA is TGTGCCAGCAGCGTAGGTGGCCAGGGCAAAGGCTACACCTTC. It translates to CASSVGGQGKGYTF.

The genes are TRBV5-6 and TRBJ2-1; 9 nucleotides align to TRBD2. This CDR3 is 17 amino acids long. J was trimmed by 1 base and V by 0 bases; bases with no gene match: 5. CDR1 and CDR2 (germline): SGHDT, YYEEEE. CDR3 DNA: TGTGCCAGCAGCTTGGGTTGGAGCGGGGGGTCCTACAATGAGCAGTTCTTC. Residues: CASSLGWSGGSYNEQFF.

V usage is TRBV6-1 and J usage is TRBJ1-4; perhaps TRBD1 as D (6 bases). V shed 3 bases and J shed 1 base, with 9 bases lying between them. The V gene's germline CDR1 is MNHNS and CDR2 SASEGT. The CDR3 covers 15 residues. CDR3 residues: CASSEGARTNEKLFF. The CDR3, as DNA: TGTGCCAGCAGTGAGGGGGCTCGAACTAATGAAAAACTGTTTTTT.

The V and J genes are TRBV7-6 and TRBJ1-5, with D unresolved. Germline CDR1 is SGHVS and CDR2 is FNYEAQ. The CDR3 runs to 16 residues. V was clipped by 5 bases and J by 1 base, with 15 bases between them. CDR3: CASSRLIIKSNQPQHF. CDR3 sequence (DNA): TGTGCCAGCAGCCGGCTGATAATTAAGAGCAATCAGCCCCAGCATTTT.

The V and J genes are TRBV6-5 and TRBJ1-2; D possibly corresponds to TRBD1 (5 bases). Germline V lookup: CDR1 MNHEY, CDR2 SVGAGI. The CDR3 extends over 13 amino acids. V dropped 9 bases and J dropped 4 bases, with 15 bases sitting between them. CDR3 protein: CASQGQGGYGYTF. CDR3 nucleotides: TGTGCCAGTCAGGGCCAAGGAGGCTATGGCTACACCTTC.

The V and J genes are TRBV19 and TRBJ2-3; 7 nucleotides align to TRBD1. J gave up 3 bases and V 7 bases, and 10 bases lay outside the gene matches. The CDR3 consists of 15 residues. Germline values: CDR1 LNHDA, CDR2 SQIVND (reference sequence). CDR3 in DNA: TGTGCCAGTACCCCGCGAGGGGGCAGTACAGATACGCAGTATTTT. This sequence encodes CASTPRGGSTDTQYF. Full variable domain (missing parts from reference TRBV19 and TRBJ2-3): DGGITQSPKYLFRKEGQNVTLSCEQNLNHDAMYWYRQDPGQGLRLIYYSQIVNDFQKGDIAEGYSVSREKKESFPLTVTSAQKNPTAFYLCASTPRGGSTDTQYFGPGTRLTVL.